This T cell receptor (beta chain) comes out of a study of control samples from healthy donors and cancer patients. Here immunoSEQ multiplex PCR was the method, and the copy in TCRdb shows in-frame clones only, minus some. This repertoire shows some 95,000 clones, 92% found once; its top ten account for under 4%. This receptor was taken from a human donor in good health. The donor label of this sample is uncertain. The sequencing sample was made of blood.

CDR3 loop: CASSQTGAGNTIYF. The CDR3 coding sequence is TGTGCCAGCAGCCAGACAGGGGCTGGAAACACCATATATTTT. The genes are TRBV3-1 (or the pseudogene TRBV3-2) and TRBJ1-3, with 8 bases fitting TRBD1. The V gene's germline CDR1 is LGHDT and CDR2 YNNKEL (reference sequence). The length of the CDR3 is 14 residues. Losses at the gene ends were 3 bases for V and 2 bases for J; bases not matched to a gene: 0.